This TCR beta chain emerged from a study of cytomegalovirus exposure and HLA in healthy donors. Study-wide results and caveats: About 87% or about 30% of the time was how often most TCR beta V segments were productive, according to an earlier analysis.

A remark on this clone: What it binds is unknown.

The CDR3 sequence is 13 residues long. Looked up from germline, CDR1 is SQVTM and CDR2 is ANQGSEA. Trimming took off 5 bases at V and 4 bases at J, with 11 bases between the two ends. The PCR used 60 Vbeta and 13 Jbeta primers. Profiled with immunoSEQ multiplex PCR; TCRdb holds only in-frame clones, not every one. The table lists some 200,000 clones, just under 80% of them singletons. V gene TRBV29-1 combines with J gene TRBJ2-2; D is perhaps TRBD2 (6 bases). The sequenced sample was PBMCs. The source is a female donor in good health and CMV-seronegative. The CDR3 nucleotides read TGCAGCGTTATGGAGGGCCGCACCGGGGAGCTGTTTTTT. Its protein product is CSVMEGRTGELFF.